This is a list of T cell receptor beta chains from one sample in a study of T-cell memory formation after mild COVID-19. TCRdb independently ran MiXCR on the 5' RACE reads; one entry per CDR3 protein. Of hundreds of thousands of distinct CDR3 sequences listed, 20% are singletons. The material sequenced was PBMCs or a T cell subset sorted from them (not recorded which). The receptor set was obtained from a man younger than 30 who had mild COVID-19 (a few samples of this study predate the infection). Cell type and time point are not known. CDR3s include the opening cysteine and the closing phenylalanine or tryptophan. A D gene is named only where the DNA matches it firmly. Clone size appears in some rows only: once, few, many, or a class for an expanded clone.

cdr3_nt	cdr3_aa	v_call	j_call	clone_size	d_call	cdr3_length
TGTGCCAGCAGCAACGGGGGGGCCGGGCAGACCCAGTACTTC	CASSNGGAGQTQYF	TRBV7-3	TRBJ2-5	.	TRBD2	14
TGTGCCAGCAGTTATCCGTCACGGCTAGACACCGGGGAGCTGTTTTTT	CASSYPSRLDTGELFF	TRBV6-6	TRBJ2-2	few	.	16
TGCAGTGCTAGACAGGGGTATGAGCAGTTCTTC	CSARQGYEQFF	TRBV20-1	TRBJ2-1	few	.	11
TGCGCCAGCAGCCAAGGAATGAATGCTGAGCAGTTCTTC	CASSQGMNAEQFF	TRBV4-1	TRBJ2-1	.	.	13
TGCGCCAGCAGCCCGGAACCTGACACGGACATCTATGGCTACACCTTC	CASSPEPDTDIYGYTF	TRBV5-1	TRBJ1-2	.	.	16
TGTGCCACTATTAAGGACCTGAACACTGAAGCTTTCTTT	CATIKDLNTEAFF	TRBV2	TRBJ1-1	few	.	13
TGTGCCAGCAGCGGCGCCACAAGCAATCAGCCCCAGCATTTT	CASSGATSNQPQHF	TRBV7-9	TRBJ1-5	.	.	14
TGCGCCAGCAGCTTTCAACAGAGAACAGGGGAGGAGCTGTTTTTT	CASSFQQRTGEELFF	TRBV5-1	TRBJ2-2	.	TRBD1	15
TGCGCCAGCAGCTTGGCCCTGGGGGGGGTCTCCTACGAGCAGTACTTC	CASSLALGGVSYEQYF	TRBV5-1	TRBJ2-7	.	TRBD2	16
TGTGCCAGCACCAGATACGTCGCTAAGGAGCAGTACTTC	CASTRYVAKEQYF	TRBV7-2	TRBJ2-7	.	.	13
TGTGCCAGCAGCGAAGACAGGGCAGGGAAGTATGGCTACACCTTC	CASSEDRAGKYGYTF	TRBV6-2/TRBV6-3	TRBJ1-2	.	TRBD1	15
TGTGCCAGCAGTGTTAGCGGGGGGCCCGGGGATACGCAGTATTTT	CASSVSGGPGDTQYF	TRBV25-1	TRBJ2-3	.	TRBD2	15
TGTGCCAGCAGCGTTAGTAGCGGGGGATCCTACGAGCAGTACTTC	CASSVSSGGSYEQYF	TRBV9	TRBJ2-7	.	TRBD2	15
TGTGCCAGCAGCCCCGGGAGGAACTACGAGCAGTACTTC	CASSPGRNYEQYF	TRBV7-9	TRBJ2-7	many	TRBD2	13
TGTGCCAGCTCACCGGAGACTAGCGGCGATGCCTCCTACGAGCAGTACTTC	CASSPETSGDASYEQYF	TRBV18	TRBJ2-7	.	TRBD2	17
TGTGCCAGCTCACCGGACAGATCCAAAAACATTCAGTACTTC	CASSPDRSKNIQYF	TRBV18	TRBJ2-4	many	.	14
TGTGCCAGCAGTTTCACAGAGGTCACTCAGCCCCAGCATTTT	CASSFTEVTQPQHF	TRBV12-3/TRBV12-4	TRBJ1-5	.	.	14
TGCGCCAGCAGATCGGCCCCTGGGAGGGACCGCGAGCAGTACTTC	CASRSAPGRDREQYF	TRBV5-1	TRBJ2-7	.	TRBD2	15
TGTGCCAGCAGCGTAGGAAACAGCTACGAGCAGTACTTC	CASSVGNSYEQYF	TRBV9	TRBJ2-7	few	.	13
TGTGCCAGCAGCCAGGGTTTCATAACTCCGGGGGATACGCAGTATTTT	CASSQGFITPGDTQYF	TRBV7-2	TRBJ2-3	many	.	16
TGTGCCAGCAGCTCCATGAACAGCAATGAGCAGTTCTTC	CASSSMNSNEQFF	TRBV7-8	TRBJ2-1	.	.	13
TGTGCCAGCAGTCAAAGGGTGCGCGGCACTGAAGCTTTCTTT	CASSQRVRGTEAFF	TRBV27	TRBJ1-1	.	.	14
TGCGCCAGCACCTCCGGCCAGGGGATGCCAGATACGCAGTATTTT	CASTSGQGMPDTQYF	TRBV5-1	TRBJ2-3	few	.	15
TGTGCCAGCAGCGAACAGGATTGGGAGACCCAGTACTTC	CASSEQDWETQYF	TRBV7-8	TRBJ2-5	.	.	13
TGCGCCAGCAGCCAAGTAGGCGCCTATGGCTACACCTTC	CASSQVGAYGYTF	TRBV4-1	TRBJ1-2	few	.	13
TGTGCCAGCAGCGATCGGTTGGGCTCTGGGGCCAACGTCCTGACTTTC	CASSDRLGSGANVLTF	TRBV7-2	TRBJ2-6	.	.	16
TGTGCCAGCAGCGCGCCTGGGGCCTACGAGCAGTACTTC	CASSAPGAYEQYF	TRBV7-2	TRBJ2-7	few	.	13
TGTGCCACCAGCAGAGATGGGACTAGCGGGGCTGGCATCTACTTC	CATSRDGTSGAGIYF	TRBV15	TRBJ2-5	.	TRBD2	15
TGCGCCAGCAGCTTGTCGGGGGGCGAAGAAAAACTGTTTTTT	CASSLSGGEEKLFF	TRBV5-1	TRBJ1-4	.	.	14
TGCGCCAGCAGCCAGCCGCGACTAGTCGTCCGAGAGACCCAGTACTTC	CASSQPRLVVRETQYF	TRBV4-3	TRBJ2-5	.	.	16
TGTGCCAGCAGTTCCTCGACAGTCTACGAGCAGTACTTC	CASSSSTVYEQYF	TRBV7-9	TRBJ2-7	few	.	13
TGTGCCAGCGGGCCTACGACCCACGAGCAGTACTTC	CASGPTTHEQYF	TRBV14	TRBJ2-7	few	.	12
TGCAGTGCTAGTACGTTCGGCAGGGAGTTTGTCTACACCTTC	CSASTFGREFVYTF	TRBV20-1	TRBJ1-2	.	.	14
TGTGCCAGCAGTGCACAGGGGAATCAGCCCCAGCATTTT	CASSAQGNQPQHF	TRBV12-3/TRBV12-4	TRBJ1-5	many	TRBD1	13
TGTGCCAGCTCACCCACAGGGGGAGGAACTTTCTTT	CASSPTGGGTFF	TRBV18	TRBJ1-1	few	TRBD1	12
TGTGCCAGCTTTACCCACACAGGGGAAGGAACCACTGAAGCTTTCTTT	CASFTHTGEGTTEAFF	TRBV6-2/TRBV6-3	TRBJ1-1	few	TRBD1	16
TGCGCCAGCAGCTTGGGGACAGGGTACGAGACCCAGTACTTC	CASSLGTGYETQYF	TRBV5-1	TRBJ2-5	few	TRBD1	14
TGTGCCAGCAGCTTATCGGCGGCTAGTGAGACCCAGTACTTC	CASSLSAASETQYF	TRBV11-2	TRBJ2-5	.	.	14
TGTGCCAGCTCACCACAGGCTGGTAATGAAAAACTGTTTTTT	CASSPQAGNEKLFF	TRBV18	TRBJ1-4	few	.	14